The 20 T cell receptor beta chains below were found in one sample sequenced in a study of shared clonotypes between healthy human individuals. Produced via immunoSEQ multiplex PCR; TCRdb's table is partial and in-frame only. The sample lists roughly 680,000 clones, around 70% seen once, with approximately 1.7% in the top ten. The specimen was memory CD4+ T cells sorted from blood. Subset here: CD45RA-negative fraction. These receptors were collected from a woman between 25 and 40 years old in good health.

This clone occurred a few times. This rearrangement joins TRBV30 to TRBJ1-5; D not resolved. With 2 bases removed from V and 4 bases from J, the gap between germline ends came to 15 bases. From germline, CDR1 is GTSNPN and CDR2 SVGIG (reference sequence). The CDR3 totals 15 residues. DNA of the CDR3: TGTGCCTGGAGTCCGGGTGGGGAAGGAAATCAGCCCCAGCATTTT. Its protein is CAWSPGGEGNQPQHF. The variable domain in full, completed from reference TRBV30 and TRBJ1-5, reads SQTIHQWPATLVQPVGSPLSLECTVEGTSNPNLYWYRQAAGRGLQLLFYSVGIGQISSEVPQNLSASRPQDRQFILSSKKLLLSDSGFYLCAWSPGGEGNQPQHFGDGTRLSIL.

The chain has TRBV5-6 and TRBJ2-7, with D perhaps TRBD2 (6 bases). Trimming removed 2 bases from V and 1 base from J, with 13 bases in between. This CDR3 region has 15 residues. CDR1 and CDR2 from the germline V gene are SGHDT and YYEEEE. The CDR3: CASSFRASVSYEQYF. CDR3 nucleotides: TGTGCCAGCAGCTTCCGGGCTAGCGTATCCTACGAGCAGTACTTC.

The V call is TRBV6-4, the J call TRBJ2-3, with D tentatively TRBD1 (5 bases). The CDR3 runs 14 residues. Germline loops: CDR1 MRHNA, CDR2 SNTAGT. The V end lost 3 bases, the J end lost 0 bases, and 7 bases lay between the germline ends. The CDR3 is CASSEQASTDTQYF. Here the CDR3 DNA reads TGTGCCAGCAGTGAACAGGCGAGCACAGATACGCAGTATTTT.

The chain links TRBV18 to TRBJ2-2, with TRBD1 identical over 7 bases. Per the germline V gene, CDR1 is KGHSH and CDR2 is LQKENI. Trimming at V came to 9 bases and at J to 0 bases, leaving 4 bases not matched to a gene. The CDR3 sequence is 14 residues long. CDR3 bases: TGTGCCAGTGGGGGACAGACGAACACCGGGGAGCTGTTTTTT. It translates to CASGGQTNTGELFF.

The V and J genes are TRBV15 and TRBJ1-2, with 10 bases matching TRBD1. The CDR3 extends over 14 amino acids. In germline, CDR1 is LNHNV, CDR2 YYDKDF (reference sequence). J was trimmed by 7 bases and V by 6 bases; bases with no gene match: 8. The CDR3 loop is CATRSPGTGVGYTF. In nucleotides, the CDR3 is TGTGCCACCAGAAGTCCCGGGACAGGGGTTGGCTACACCTTC.

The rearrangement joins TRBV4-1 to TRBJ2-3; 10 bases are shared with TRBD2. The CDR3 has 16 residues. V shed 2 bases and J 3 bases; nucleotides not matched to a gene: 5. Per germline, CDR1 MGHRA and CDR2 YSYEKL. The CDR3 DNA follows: TGCGCCAGCAGCCAAAGCGGGAGGGCCAGGACAGATACGCAGTATTTT. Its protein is CASSQSGRARTDTQYF.

The CDR3 DNA reads TGTGCCAGTAGTCCAGGACAGTGGAACACTGAAGCTTTCTTT. Translation: CASSPGQWNTEAFF. The V gene is TRBV19, the J gene TRBJ1-1, with a weak D call TRBD1 (6 bases). Between the trimmed V and J ends, which lost 5 bases and 1 base, there was a span of 11 bases. The CDR3 runs 14 residues. Germline V gives CDR1 LNHDA, CDR2 SQIVND (reference sequence).

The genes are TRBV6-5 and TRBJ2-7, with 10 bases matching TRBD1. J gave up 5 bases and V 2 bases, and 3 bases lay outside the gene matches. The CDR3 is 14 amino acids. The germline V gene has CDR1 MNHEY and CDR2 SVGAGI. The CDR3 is CASSYGTGVHEQYF. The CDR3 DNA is TGTGCCAGCAGTTACGGGACAGGGGTCCACGAGCAGTACTTC.

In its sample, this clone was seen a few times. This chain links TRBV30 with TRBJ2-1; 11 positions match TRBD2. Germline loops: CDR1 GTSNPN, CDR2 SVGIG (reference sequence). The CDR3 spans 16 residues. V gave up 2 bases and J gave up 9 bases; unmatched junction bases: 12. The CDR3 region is CAWSRLGTSGSGEQFF. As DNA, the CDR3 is TGTGCCTGGAGTCGTCTGGGGACTAGCGGTAGTGGTGAGCAGTTCTTC.

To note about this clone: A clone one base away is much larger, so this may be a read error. The CDR3 sequence: CASRVDTDTQYF. The CDR3 nucleotides read TGTGCCAGCAGGGTTGACACAGATACGCAGTATTTT. The chain joins TRBV28 to TRBJ2-3, with D hard to call. Germline loops: CDR1 MDHEN, CDR2 SYDVKM. The CDR3 is made up of 12 amino acids. The V end lost 6 bases, the J end lost 2 bases, and 6 bases lay between the germline ends.

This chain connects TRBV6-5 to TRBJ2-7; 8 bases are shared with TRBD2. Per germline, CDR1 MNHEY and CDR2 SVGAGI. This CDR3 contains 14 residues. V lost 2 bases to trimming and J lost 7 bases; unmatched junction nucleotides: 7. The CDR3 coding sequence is TGTGCCAGCAGTTACCGAGCGGGAGCCAGGGAGCAGTACTTC. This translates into CASSYRAGAREQYF.

CDR3 in DNA: TGTGCCAGCAGCGTAGTCCGATCTGGGTTCACAGATACGCAGTATTTT. Its protein is CASSVVRSGFTDTQYF. The chain uses TRBV9 and TRBJ2-3; D gene uncertain. Germline loops: CDR1 SGDLS, CDR2 YYNGEE. V lost 0 bases to trimming and J lost 2 bases, with 13 bases between them. The CDR3 loop spans 16 amino acids.

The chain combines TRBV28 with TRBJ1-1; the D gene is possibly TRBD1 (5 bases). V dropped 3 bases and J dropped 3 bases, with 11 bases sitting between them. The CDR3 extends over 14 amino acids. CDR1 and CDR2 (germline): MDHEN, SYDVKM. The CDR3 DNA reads TGTGCCAGCAGTTTCCTTCGGGGGGACACTGAAGCTTTCTTT. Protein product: CASSFLRGDTEAFF.

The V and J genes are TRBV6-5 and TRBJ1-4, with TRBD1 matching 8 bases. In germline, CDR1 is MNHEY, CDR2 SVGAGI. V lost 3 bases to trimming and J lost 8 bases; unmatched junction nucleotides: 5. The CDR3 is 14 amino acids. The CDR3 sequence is CASSYSGGEEKLFF. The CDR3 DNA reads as TGTGCCAGCAGTTATTCAGGGGGCGAGGAAAAACTGTTTTTT.

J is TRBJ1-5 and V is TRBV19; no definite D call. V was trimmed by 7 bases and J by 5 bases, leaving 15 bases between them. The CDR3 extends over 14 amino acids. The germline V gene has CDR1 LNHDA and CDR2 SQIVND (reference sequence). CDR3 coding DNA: TGTGCCAGTACGTCCATCCTCTACCATCAGCCCCAGCATTTT. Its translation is CASTSILYHQPQHF.

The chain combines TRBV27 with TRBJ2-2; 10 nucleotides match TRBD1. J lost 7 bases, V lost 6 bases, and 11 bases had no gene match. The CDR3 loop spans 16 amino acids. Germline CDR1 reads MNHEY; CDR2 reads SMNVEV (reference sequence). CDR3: CASSPGTGVAGGELFF. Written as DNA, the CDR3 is TGTGCCAGCAGCCCAGGGACAGGGGTGGCCGGCGGGGAGCTGTTTTTT.

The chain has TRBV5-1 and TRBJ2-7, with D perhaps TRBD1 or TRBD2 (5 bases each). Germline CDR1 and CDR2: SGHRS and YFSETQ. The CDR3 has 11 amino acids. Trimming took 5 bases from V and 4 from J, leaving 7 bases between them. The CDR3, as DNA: TGCGCCAGCAGGGGGGAGTACGAGCAGTACTTC. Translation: CASRGEYEQYF.

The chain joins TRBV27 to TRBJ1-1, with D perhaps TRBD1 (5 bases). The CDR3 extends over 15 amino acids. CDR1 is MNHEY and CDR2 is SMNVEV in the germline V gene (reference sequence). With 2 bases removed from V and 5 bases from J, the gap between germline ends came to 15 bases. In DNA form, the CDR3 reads TGTGCCAGCAGTTTAAGATCGCTAGGGGATACTGAAGCTTTCTTT. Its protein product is CASSLRSLGDTEAFF.

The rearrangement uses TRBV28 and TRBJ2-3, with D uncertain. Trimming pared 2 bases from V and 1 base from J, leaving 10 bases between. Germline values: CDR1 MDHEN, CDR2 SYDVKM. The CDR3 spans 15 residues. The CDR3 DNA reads TGTGCCAGCAGTTTACCCCTCGCCCGCACAGATACGCAGTATTTT. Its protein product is CASSLPLARTDTQYF.

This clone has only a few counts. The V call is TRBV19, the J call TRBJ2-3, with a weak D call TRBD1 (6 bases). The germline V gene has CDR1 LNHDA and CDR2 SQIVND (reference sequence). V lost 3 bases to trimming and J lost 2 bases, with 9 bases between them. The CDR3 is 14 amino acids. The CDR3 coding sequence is TGTGCCAGTAGTATGACAGGTGCCACAGATACGCAGTATTTT. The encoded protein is CASSMTGATDTQYF.